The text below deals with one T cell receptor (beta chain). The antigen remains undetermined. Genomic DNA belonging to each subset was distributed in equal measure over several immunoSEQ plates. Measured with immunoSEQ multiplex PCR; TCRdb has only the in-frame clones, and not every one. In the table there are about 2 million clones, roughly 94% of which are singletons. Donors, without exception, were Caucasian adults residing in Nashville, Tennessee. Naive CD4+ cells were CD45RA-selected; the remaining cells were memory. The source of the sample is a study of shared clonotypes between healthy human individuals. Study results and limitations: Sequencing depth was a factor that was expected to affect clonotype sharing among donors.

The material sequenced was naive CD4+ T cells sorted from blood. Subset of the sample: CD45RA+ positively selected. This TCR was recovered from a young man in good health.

As DNA, the CDR3 is TGTGCCAGCAGTTCGGGACAGATAAACACCGGGGAGCTGTTTTTT. This translates into CASSSGQINTGELFF. This chain connects TRBV27 to TRBJ2-2; 7 nucleotides match TRBD1. Germline V CDR1 and CDR2: MNHEY, SMNVEV (reference sequence). This CDR3 comprises 15 residues. Trimming at V came to 4 bases and at J to 2 bases, leaving 4 bases not matched to a gene.